This passage covers 7 T cell receptor beta chains from one sample sequenced in a study of response to subunit inactivated influenza vaccine. Via MiXCR, TCRdb re-called the RT-PCR reads, giving one row per CDR3 protein. The sample lists more than 550,000 distinct CDR3 sequences, around 10% occurring once. These same records also appear under a second study, on T cells expressing NK-cell markers. That work states: For TCR beta, cDNA was produced by 5'RACE template switching with UMIs.

This specimen consisted of PBMCs from blood, obtained on the day of vaccination. The receptors here all came from a man aged 50 to 59 who received an inactivated influenza vaccine.

This clonotype was detected only a few times. The chain joins TRBV27 to TRBJ2-3; TRBD2 matches 14 bases. In germline, CDR1 is MNHEY, CDR2 SMNVEV (reference sequence). After removal of 6 bases from V and 3 bases from J, the junction contained 5 bases not matched to a gene. The CDR3 is 16 amino acids. CDR3 in DNA: TGTGCCAGCAGCCCGTGGACTAGCGGGAGGACAGATACGCAGTATTTT. The encoded protein is CASSPWTSGRTDTQYF.

A few counts support this clonotype. V usage is TRBV11-1 and J usage is TRBJ2-1; a possible D gene is TRBD2 (5 bases). Germline loops: CDR1 SGHAT, CDR2 FQDESV (reference sequence). The CDR3 loop spans 19 amino acids. V lost 2 bases to trimming and J lost 3 bases, with 23 bases between them. In DNA, the CDR3 is TGTGCCAGCAGCTTACCTTCACCTAGCCCCGCGCACTTCTACAATGAGCAGTTCTTC. It encodes CASSLPSPSPAHFYNEQFF.

This clonotype came up many times. This sequence joins TRBV12-3 or TRBV12-4 and TRBJ1-5; D not certain. V dropped 6 bases and J dropped 4 bases, with 10 bases sitting between them. There are 13 residues in the CDR3. This CDR3 is CASSSTYNQPQHF. The CDR3 DNA reads as TGTGCCAGCAGCTCAACGTATAATCAGCCCCAGCATTTT.

The chain uses TRBV4-3 and TRBJ2-1; possible D gene TRBD1, 6 bases. The CDR3 runs 15 residues. Trimming took 2 bases from V and 7 from J, leaving 15 bases between them. CDR1 is LGHNA, CDR2 YSLEER, per germline. CDR3 sequence reads: CASSQFLFQGNEQFF. The CDR3 DNA reads TGCGCCAGCAGCCAATTCCTTTTTCAGGGGAATGAGCAGTTCTTC.

The V gene is TRBV5-1, the J gene TRBJ2-2; D is unresolved. V shed 3 bases and J shed 5 bases, with 2 bases lying between them. The CDR3 extends over 11 amino acids. Germline-derived CDR1 and CDR2 are SGHRS and YFSETQ. CDR3 coding DNA: TGCGCCAGCAGCTGGACCGGGGAGCTGTTTTTT. Its translation is CASSWTGELFF.

There are a few counts of this clonotype. The V gene is TRBV27, the J gene TRBJ2-1, with 11 bases lining up with TRBD2. This CDR3 spans 13 amino acids. Looked up from germline, CDR1 is MNHEY and CDR2 is SMNVEV (reference sequence). V lost 6 bases to trimming and J lost 8 bases; unmatched junction nucleotides: 3. The CDR3 protein is CASRTSGTDEQFF. The CDR3 DNA is TGTGCCAGCAGGACTAGCGGGACTGATGAGCAGTTCTTC.

J is TRBJ2-1 and V is TRBV7-8; perhaps D is TRBD1 or TRBD2 (6 bases each). From germline, CDR1 is SGHVS and CDR2 FQNEAQ. Deletions cut 5 bases from V and 15 bases from J, with 17 bases between. This CDR3 region has 12 residues. The CDR3 loop is CASSPRGALRFF. DNA for the CDR3: TGTGCCAGCAGCCCAAGGGGGGCCCTACGGTTCTTC.